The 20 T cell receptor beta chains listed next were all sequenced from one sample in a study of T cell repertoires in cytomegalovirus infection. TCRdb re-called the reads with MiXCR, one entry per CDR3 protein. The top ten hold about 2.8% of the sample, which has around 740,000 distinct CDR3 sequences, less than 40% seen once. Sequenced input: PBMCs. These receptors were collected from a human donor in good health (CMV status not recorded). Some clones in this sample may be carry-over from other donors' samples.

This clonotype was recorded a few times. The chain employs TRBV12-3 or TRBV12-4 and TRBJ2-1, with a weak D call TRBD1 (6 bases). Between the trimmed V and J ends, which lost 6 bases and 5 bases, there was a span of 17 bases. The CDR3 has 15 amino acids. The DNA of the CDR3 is TGTGCCAGCAGCCCCAACAGGGACCCCGACAATGAGCAGTTCTTC. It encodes CASSPNRDPDNEQFF.

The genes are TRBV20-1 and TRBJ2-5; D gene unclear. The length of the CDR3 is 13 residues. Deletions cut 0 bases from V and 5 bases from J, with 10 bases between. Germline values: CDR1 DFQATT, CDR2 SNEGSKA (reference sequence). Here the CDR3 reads CSAREPLRETQYF. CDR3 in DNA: TGCAGTGCTAGAGAACCCCTACGGGAGACCCAGTACTTC.

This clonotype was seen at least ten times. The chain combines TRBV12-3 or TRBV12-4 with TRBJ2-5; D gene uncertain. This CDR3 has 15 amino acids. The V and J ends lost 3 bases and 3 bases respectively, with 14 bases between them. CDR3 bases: TGTGCCAGCAGTTTTGTTGGGCGCGGAGAAGAGACCCAGTACTTC. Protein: CASSFVGRGEETQYF.

The CDR3 is CASSLLASGRAYNEQFF. As DNA, the CDR3 is TGTGCCAGCAGTTTACTTGCTAGCGGGAGGGCCTACAATGAGCAGTTCTTC. V gene TRBV28 combines with J gene TRBJ2-1; 12 bases agree with TRBD2. The CDR3 has 17 residues. CDR1 and CDR2 (germline): MDHEN, SYDVKM. After removal of 2 bases from V and 2 bases from J, the junction contained 4 bases not matched to a gene.

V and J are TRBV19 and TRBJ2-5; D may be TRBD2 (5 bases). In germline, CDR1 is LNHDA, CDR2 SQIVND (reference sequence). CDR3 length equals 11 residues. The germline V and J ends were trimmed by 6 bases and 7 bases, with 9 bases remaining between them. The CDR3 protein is CASSEGWTQYF. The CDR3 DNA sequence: TGTGCCAGTAGCGAGGGTTGGACCCAGTACTTC. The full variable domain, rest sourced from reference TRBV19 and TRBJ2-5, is DGGITQSPKYLFRKEGQNVTLSCEQNLNHDAMYWYRQDPGQGLRLIYYSQIVNDFQKGDIAEGYSVSREKKESFPLTVTSAQKNPTAFYLCASSEGWTQYFGPGTRLLVL.

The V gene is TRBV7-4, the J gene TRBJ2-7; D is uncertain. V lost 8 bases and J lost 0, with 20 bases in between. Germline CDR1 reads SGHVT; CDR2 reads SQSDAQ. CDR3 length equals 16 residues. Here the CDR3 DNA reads TGTGCCAGCGGAGTAGTTGGGCGGTCGCACTCCTACGAGCAGTACTTC. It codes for CASGVVGRSHSYEQYF.

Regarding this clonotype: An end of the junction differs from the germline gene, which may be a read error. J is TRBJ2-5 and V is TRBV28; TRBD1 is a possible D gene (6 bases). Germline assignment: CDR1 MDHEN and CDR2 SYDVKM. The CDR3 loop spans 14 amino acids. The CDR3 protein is CARSSTGIWETQYF. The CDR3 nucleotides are TGTGCCCGCAGTTCTACAGGGATTTGGGAGACCCAGTACTTC. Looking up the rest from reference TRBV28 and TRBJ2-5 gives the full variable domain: DVKVTQSSRYLVKRTGEKVFLECVQDMDHENMFWYRQDPGLGLRLIYFSYDVKMKEKGDIPEGYSVSREKKERFSLILESASTNQTSMYLCARSSTGIWETQYFGPGTRLLVL.

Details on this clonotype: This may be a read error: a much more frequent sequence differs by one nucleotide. In nucleotides, the CDR3 is TGTGCCAGCAGTCACGGAGGGGGCCTTGGTCGGCCCCAGCATTTT. It specifies CASSHGGGLGRPQHF. The V and J genes are TRBV6-8 and TRBJ1-5, with 7 bases identical to TRBD1. The CDR3 is made up of 15 amino acids. With V trimmed by 5 bases and J by 9 bases, 13 bases remained unmatched. Germline lookup yields CDR1 MNHGY and CDR2 SAAAGT.

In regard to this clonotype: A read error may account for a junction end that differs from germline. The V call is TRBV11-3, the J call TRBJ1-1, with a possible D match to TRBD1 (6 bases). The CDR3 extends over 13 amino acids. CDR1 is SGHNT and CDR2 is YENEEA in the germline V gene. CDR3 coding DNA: TGTGCCTGCAGCCCGAAGACAGGAGCTGAAGCTTTCTTT. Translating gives CACSPKTGAEAFF.

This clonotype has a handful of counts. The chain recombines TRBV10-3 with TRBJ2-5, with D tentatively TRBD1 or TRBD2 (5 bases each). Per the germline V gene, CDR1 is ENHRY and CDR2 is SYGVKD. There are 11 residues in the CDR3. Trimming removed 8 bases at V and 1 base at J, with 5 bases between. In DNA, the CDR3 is TGTGCCATCGGGGGCCAAGAGACCCAGTACTTC. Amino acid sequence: CAIGGQETQYF.

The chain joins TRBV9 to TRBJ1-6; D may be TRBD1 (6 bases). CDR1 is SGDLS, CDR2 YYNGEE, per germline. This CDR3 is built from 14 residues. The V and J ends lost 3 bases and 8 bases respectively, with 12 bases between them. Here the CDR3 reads CASSEQGGDSPLHF. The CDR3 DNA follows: TGTGCCAGCAGCGAACAGGGTGGTGATTCACCCCTCCACTTT.

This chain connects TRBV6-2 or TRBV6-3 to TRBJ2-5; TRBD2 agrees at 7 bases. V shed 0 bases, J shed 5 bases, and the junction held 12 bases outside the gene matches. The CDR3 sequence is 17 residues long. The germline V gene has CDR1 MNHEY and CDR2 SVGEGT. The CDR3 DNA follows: TGTGCCAGCAGTTACTCGAGAGGGACTACCCTGCCGGAGACCCAGTACTTC. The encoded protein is CASSYSRGTTLPETQYF.

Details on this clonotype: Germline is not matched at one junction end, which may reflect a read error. Here the CDR3 DNA reads TGTGCCATCAGCCCATATAGCGACTCCGGGGAGCTGTTTTTT. It encodes CAISPYSDSGELFF. The chain recombines TRBV7-2 with TRBJ2-2; D may be TRBD2 (5 bases). Per the germline V gene, CDR1 is SGHTA and CDR2 is FQGNSA. The CDR3 is 14 residues long.

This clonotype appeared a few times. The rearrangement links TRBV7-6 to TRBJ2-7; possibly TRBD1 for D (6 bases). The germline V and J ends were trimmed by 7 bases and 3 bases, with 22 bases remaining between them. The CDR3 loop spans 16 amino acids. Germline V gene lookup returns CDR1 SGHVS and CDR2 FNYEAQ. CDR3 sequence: CASIPVPGQSNYEQYF. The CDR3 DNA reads TGTGCCAGCATCCCCGTTCCTGGACAGAGTAACTACGAGCAGTACTTC.

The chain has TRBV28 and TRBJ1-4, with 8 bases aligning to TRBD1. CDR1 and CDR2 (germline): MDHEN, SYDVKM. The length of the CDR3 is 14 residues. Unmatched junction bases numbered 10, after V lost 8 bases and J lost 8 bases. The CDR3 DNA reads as TGTGCCAGCGGCGAGACAGGGGTAGGGGAAAAACTGTTTTTT. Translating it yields CASGETGVGEKLFF.

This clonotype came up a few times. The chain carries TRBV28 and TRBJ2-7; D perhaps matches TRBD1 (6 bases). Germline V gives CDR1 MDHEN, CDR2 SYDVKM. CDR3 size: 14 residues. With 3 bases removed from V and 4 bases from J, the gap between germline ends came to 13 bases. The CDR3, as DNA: TGTGCCAGCAGTTTCATCAAGGGGGTTTACGAGCAGTACTTC. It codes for CASSFIKGVYEQYF. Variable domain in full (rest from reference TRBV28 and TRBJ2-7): DVKVTQSSRYLVKRTGEKVFLECVQDMDHENMFWYRQDPGLGLRLIYFSYDVKMKEKGDIPEGYSVSREKKERFSLILESASTNQTSMYLCASSFIKGVYEQYFGPGTRLTVT.

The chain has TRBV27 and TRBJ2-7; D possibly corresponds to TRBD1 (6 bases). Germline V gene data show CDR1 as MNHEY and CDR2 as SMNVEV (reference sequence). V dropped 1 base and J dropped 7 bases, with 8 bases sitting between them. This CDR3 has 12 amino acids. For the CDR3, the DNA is TGTGCCAGCAGTTTATACGGGACAGAGCAGTACTTC. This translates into CASSLYGTEQYF.

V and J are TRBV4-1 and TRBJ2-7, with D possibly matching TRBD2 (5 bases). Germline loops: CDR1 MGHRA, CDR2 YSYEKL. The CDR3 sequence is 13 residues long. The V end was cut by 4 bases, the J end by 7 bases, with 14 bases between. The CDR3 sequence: CASSPLAIEEQYF. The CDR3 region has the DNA TGCGCCAGCAGCCCTCTAGCAATTGAGGAGCAGTACTTC.

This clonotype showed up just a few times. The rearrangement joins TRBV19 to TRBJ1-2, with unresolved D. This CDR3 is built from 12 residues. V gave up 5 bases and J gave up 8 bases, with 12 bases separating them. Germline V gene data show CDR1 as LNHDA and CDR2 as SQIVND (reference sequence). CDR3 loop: CASSGPRGGYTF. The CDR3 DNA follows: TGTGCCAGTAGTGGCCCGCGAGGGGGCTACACCTTC. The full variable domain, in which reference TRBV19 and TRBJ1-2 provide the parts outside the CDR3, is DGGITQSPKYLFRKEGQNVTLSCEQNLNHDAMYWYRQDPGQGLRLIYYSQIVNDFQKGDIAEGYSVSREKKESFPLTVTSAQKNPTAFYLCASSGPRGGYTFGSGTRLTVV.

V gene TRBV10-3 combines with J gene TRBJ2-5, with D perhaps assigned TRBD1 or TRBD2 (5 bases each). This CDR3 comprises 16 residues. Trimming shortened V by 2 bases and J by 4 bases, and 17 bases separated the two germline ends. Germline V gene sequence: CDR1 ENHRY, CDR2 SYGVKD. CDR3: CAISEGDGQRGETQYF. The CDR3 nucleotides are TGTGCCATCAGTGAGGGGGACGGCCAAAGAGGAGAGACCCAGTACTTC.